The source of this T cell receptor (beta chain) is a study of T cell clonality in common variable immunodeficiency. Control and CVID samples contributed equal amounts of genomic DNA. The protocol was immunoSEQ multiplex PCR, while the TCRdb copy is restricted to in-frame clones and leaves out a portion. The sample presents some 25,000 clones, none singletons. This clone was counted only a few times. Antigen unknown. The sequence runs out 3 residues before the end of the CDR3; the remainder is reconstructed from the germline J gene. General study points: Reportedly, TCR beta sequences from common variable immunodeficiency showed fewer deletions and N-nucleotide insertions. The cause of increased CVID clonality remains unclear without subpopulation sequencing.

The V end lost 2 bases, the J end lost 0 bases, and 5 bases lay between the germline ends. This CDR3 is 13 amino acids long. CDR1 is GTSNPN and CDR2 is SVGIG in the germline V gene (reference sequence). Sequenced input: peripheral blood mononuclear cells. V and J are TRBV30 and TRBJ1-5; D not resolved. The TCR originated in a human donor with common variable immunodeficiency. CDR3 residues: CAWSRYSNQPQHF. The part of the CDR3 DNA that was read is TGTGCCTGGAGTAGGTATAGCAATCAGCCC.